Listed here is a single T cell receptor (beta chain). These data originate in a study of T cell responses to AZD1222 COVID-19 vaccine. Assay used: immunoSEQ multiplex PCR; TCRdb lists only in-frame clones, some missing. The sample carries about 140,000 clones, 89% recorded once. Trimming took off 3 bases at V and 16 bases at J, with 19 bases between the two ends. This CDR3 comprises 14 residues. From germline, CDR1 is KGHSH and CDR2 LQKENI. The source is an adult in good health. The rearrangement joins TRBV18 to TRBJ1-6; D not resolved. The starting material was peripheral blood, obtained on day 0 of AZD1222 vaccination. The CDR3 DNA reads as TGTGCCAGCTCACCGCCGGGCCGGGCGGCCAGTCTCCACTTT. It yields the protein CASSPPGRAASLHF. Using reference TRBV18 and TRBJ1-6 for the parts outside the CDR3, the full variable domain is NAGVMQNPRHLVRRRGQEARLRCSPMKGHSHVYWYRQLPEEGLKFMVYLQKENIIDESGMPKERFSAEFPKEGPSILRIQQVVRGDSAAYFCASSPPGRAASLHFGNGTRLTVT.